Sequencing of this TCR beta chain was carried out in a study of control samples from healthy donors and cancer patients. Sequencing used immunoSEQ multiplex PCR; TCRdb keeps in-frame clones, though not all of them. The sample lists 110,000 or so clones, roughly nine tenths occurring once. Germline V gene data show CDR1 as LGHDT and CDR2 as YNNKEL (reference sequence). The length of the CDR3 is 13 residues. V lost 4 bases and J lost 7, with 8 bases in between. The chain has TRBV3-1 (or the pseudogene TRBV3-2) and TRBJ1-6; a possible D gene is TRBD1 (6 bases). The sequenced sample consisted of blood. The origin of this receptor is a man between 50 and 59 years old in good health. The CDR3 DNA follows: TGTGCCAGCAGCCCGGACAGAAATTCACCCCTCCACTTT. Translated, it gives CASSPDRNSPLHF.